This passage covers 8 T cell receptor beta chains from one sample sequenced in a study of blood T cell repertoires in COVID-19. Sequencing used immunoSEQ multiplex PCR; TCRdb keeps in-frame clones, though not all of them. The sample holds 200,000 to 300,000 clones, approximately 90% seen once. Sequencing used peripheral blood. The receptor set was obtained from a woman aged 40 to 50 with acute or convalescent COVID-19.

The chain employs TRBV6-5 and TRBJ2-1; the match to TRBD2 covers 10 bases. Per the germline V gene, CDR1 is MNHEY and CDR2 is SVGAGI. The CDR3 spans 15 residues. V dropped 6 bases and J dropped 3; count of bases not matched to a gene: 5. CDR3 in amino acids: CASSTSGERYNEQFF. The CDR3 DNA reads TGTGCCAGCAGCACTAGCGGGGAGCGCTACAATGAGCAGTTCTTC.

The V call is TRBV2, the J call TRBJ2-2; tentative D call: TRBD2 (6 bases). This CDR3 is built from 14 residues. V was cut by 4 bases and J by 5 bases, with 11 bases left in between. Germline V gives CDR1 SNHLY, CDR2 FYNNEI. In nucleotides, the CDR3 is TGTGCCAGCAGTGTGGGGAGGCGGACCGGGGAGCTGTTTTTT. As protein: CASSVGRRTGELFF.

In nucleotides, the CDR3 is TGTGCCAGCAGAGCTCGAGACAGGGGGCTTGATCAGCCCCAGCATTTT. Amino acid sequence: CASRARDRGLDQPQHF. The rearrangement links TRBV6-6 to TRBJ1-5, with 10 bases matching TRBD1. Germline assignment: CDR1 MNHNY and CDR2 SVGAGI (reference sequence). V was clipped by 6 bases and J by 5 bases; unmatched bases: 10. This CDR3 contains 16 residues.

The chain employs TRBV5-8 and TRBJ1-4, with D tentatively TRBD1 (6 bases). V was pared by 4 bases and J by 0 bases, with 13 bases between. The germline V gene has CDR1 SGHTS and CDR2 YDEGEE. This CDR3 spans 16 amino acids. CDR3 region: CASSQGQPATNEKLFF. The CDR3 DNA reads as TGTGCCAGCAGCCAAGGACAGCCAGCAACTAATGAAAAACTGTTTTTT.

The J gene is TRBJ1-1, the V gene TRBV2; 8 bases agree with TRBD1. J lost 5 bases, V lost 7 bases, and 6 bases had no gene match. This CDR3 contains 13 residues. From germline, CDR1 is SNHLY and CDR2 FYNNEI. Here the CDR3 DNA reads TGTGCCAGCACCCAGGGGGCAGGGACTGAAGCTTTCTTT. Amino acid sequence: CASTQGAGTEAFF.

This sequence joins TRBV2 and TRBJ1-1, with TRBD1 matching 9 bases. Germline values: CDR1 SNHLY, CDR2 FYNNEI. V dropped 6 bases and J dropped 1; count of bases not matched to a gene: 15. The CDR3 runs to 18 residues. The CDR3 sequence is CASSYTPGTGSENTEAFF. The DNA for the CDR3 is TGTGCCAGCAGCTACACGCCTGGGACAGGGTCAGAGAACACTGAAGCTTTCTTT.

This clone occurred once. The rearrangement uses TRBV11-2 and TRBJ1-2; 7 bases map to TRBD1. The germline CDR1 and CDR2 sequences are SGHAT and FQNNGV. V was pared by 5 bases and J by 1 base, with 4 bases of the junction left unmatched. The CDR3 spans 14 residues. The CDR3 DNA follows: TGTGCCAGCAGCCCGACAGGGTATAACTATGGCTACACCTTC. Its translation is CASSPTGYNYGYTF.

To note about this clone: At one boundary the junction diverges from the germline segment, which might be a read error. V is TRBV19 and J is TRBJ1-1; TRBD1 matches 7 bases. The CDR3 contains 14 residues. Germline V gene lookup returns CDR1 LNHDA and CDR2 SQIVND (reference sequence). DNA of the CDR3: TGTGCCAGTAGAGAGGGACAGAGGAACATTGAAGCTTTCTTT. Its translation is CASREGQRNIEAFF.